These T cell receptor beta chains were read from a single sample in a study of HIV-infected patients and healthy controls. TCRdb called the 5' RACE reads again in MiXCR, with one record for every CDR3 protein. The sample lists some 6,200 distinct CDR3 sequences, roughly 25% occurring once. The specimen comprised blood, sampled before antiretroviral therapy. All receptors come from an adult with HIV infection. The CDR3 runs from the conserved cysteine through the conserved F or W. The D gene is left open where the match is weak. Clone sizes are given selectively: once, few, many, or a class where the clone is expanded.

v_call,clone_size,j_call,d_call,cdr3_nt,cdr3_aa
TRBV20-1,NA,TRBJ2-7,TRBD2,TGCAGTGCTACGACTAGCGGGTACGTCTACGAGCAGTACTTC,CSATTSGYVYEQYF
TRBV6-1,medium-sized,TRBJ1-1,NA,TGTGCCAGCAGTCTACGGACACTCATGAACACTGAAGCTTTCTTT,CASSLRTLMNTEAFF
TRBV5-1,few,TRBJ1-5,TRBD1,TGCGCCAGCAGCCCTGGGACAGGGAGCAATCAGCCCCAGCATTTT,CASSPGTGSNQPQHF
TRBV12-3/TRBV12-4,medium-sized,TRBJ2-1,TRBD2,TGTGCCAGCAACGCCGGGACTAGCGGAAAGGATGAGCAGTTCTTC,CASNAGTSGKDEQFF
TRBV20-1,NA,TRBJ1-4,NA,TGCAGTGCTAGCGCAGGGGCCGGAACTAATGAAAAACTGTTTTTT,CSASAGAGTNEKLFF
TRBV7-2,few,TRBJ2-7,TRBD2,TGTGCCAGCAGCTCCGCCGGGACTAGCGCGTCCTACGAGCAGTACTTC,CASSSAGTSASYEQYF
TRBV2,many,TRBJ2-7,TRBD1,TGTGCCAGCAGTGACCGTGACAGGGGCACCTACGAGCAGTACTTC,CASSDRDRGTYEQYF
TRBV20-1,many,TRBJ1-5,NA,TGCAGTGCTAGAGCTCAACAAGGGGTGGGCCAGCCCCAGCATTTT,CSARAQQGVGQPQHF
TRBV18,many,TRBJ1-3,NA,TGTGCCAGCTCACCACGGGGCCCTCTCTCTGGAAACACCATATATTTT,CASSPRGPLSGNTIYF
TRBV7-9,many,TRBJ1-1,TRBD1,TGTGCCAGCAGCCCCGGGGAGGGGGCCAACACTGAAGCTTTCTTT,CASSPGEGANTEAFF
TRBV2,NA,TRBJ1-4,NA,TGTGCCAGCAGGAGAACCGGGACCCCGGCGACTCAGGGAAATGAAAAACTGTTTTTT,CASRRTGTPATQGNEKLFF
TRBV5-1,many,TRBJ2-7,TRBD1,TGCGCCAGCAGAGCCGGGACAGGCCCCTACGAGCAGTACTTC,CASRAGTGPYEQYF
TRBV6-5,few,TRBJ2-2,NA,TGTGCCAGCAGTTACGACTCTGGGACCGGGGAGCTGTTTTTT,CASSYDSGTGELFF
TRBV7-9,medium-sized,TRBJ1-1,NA,TGTGCCAGCAGCTTAGTAGAGTCAATTGGGGCTGAAGCTTTCTTT,CASSLVESIGAEAFF
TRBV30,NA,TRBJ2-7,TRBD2,TGTGCCTGGAGTGTACTTCCTCCATTAGCGGGGGGGCCCAACGAGCAGTACTTC,CAWSVLPPLAGGPNEQYF
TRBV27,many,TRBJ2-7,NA,TGTGCCAGCAGTTTCTCAGGAAAAGCGCCCGAGCAGTACTTC,CASSFSGKAPEQYF
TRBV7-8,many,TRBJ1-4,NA,TGTGCCAGCAGCTCGGGACCAATTCGGGTCCTGTTTTTT,CASSSGPIRVLFF
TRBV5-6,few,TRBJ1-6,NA,TGTGCCAGCAGCCAGAGCTCCTATAATTCACCCCTCCACTTT,CASSQSSYNSPLHF
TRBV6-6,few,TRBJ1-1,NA,TGTGCCACCCGGGACGCGGCCGTCACTGAAGCTTTCTTT,CATRDAAVTEAFF
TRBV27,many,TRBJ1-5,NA,TGTGCCAGCAAGGGGGGCAATCAGCCCCAGCATTTT,CASKGGNQPQHF
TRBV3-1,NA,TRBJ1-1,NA,TGTGCCAGCAGCCAAAAAGGGGCGGCTTTCTTT,CASSQKGAAFF
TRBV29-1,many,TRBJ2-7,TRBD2,TGCAGCGTAGGTCCTAGCGGGGGGCCCAGCCGAGGGCAGTACTTC,CSVGPSGGPSRGQYF
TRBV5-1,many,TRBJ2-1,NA,TGCGCCAGCAGCCGTACTAGTGAGTCCTACAATGAGCAGTTCTTC,CASSRTSESYNEQFF
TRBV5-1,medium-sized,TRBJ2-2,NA,TGCGCCAGCAGCTTCCGGGACTGGAACACCGGGGAGCTGTTTTTT,CASSFRDWNTGELFF
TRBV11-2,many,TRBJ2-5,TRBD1,TGTGCCAGCAGCCCTCAGCCGACAGGGCTTGAGACCCAGTACTTC,CASSPQPTGLETQYF
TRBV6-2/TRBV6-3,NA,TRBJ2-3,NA,TGTGCCAGCAGTTACGCGGACAGTGATAACACAGATACGCAGTATTTT,CASSYADSDNTDTQYF
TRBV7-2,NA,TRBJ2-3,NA,TGTGCCAGCAGCTTAAGGGAAGCAGATACGCAGTATTTT,CASSLREADTQYF
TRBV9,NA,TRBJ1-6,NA,TGTGCCAGCAGCTCCCGACATGGCTTGAGTTCACCCCTCCACTTT,CASSSRHGLSSPLHF
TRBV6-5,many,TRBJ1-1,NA,TGTGCCAGCAGTCAGGGGAACACTGAAGCTTTCTTT,CASSQGNTEAFF
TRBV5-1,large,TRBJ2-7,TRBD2,TGCGCCAGCAGCTCCGGGACTAGCGGGGGGGGCTACGAGCAGTACTTC,CASSSGTSGGGYEQYF
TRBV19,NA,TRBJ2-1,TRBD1,TGTGCCAGTAGTAGTGACAGGGACCCATACAATGAGCAGTTCTTC,CASSSDRDPYNEQFF
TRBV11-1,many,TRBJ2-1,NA,TGTGCCAGCAGACCCCGGGGGGCGGGCTACAATGAGCAGTTCTTC,CASRPRGAGYNEQFF
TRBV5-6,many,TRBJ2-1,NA,TGTGCCAGCAGACCGGGACACCTGCTTAATGAGCAGTTCTTC,CASRPGHLLNEQFF
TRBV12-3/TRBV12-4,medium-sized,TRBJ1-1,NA,TGTGCCAGCAGTTTGAGGGGGAGTATGAACACTGAAGCTTTCTTT,CASSLRGSMNTEAFF
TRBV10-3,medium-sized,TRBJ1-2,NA,TGTGCCATCACCGGGACCGAATATGGCTACACCTTC,CAITGTEYGYTF
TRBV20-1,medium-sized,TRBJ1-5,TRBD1,TGCAGTGCTAGAAACGGACAGGGACTTTTTAATCAGCCCCAGCATTTT,CSARNGQGLFNQPQHF
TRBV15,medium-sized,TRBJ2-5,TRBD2,TGTGCCACCAGCGGTCCGAGCGGGGGGTTCCAAGAGACCCAGTACTTC,CATSGPSGGFQETQYF
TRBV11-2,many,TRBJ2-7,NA,TGTGCCAGCACCCTCCTTCCGGGGCGGCACTACGAGCAGTACTTC,CASTLLPGRHYEQYF
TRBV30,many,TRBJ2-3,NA,TGTGCCTGGAGTCCGGACAACCCAGATACGCAGTATTTT,CAWSPDNPDTQYF
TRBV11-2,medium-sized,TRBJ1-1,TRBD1,TGTGCCAGCAGCTGGACAGGGGGCGGGACTGAAGCTTTCTTT,CASSWTGGGTEAFF